A selection of T cell receptor beta chains follows, all from one sample in a study of blood T cell repertoires in COVID-19. The data were produced by immunoSEQ multiplex PCR, yet TCRdb's version contains in-frame clones alone and is incomplete. The sample has roughly 500,000 clones; roughly nine tenths are singletons. The sequenced sample consisted of PBMCs or T cells enriched from blood (not recorded which). Source of these receptors: a woman aged 60 to 75 who had recovered from COVID-19. Each CDR3 is given without its conserved first and last residue. Not all rows give a size; the values are once, few, many and, for expanded clones, a class.

clone size	V gene	J gene	CDR3 protein
.	TRBV19	TRBJ2-1	ASSLAGGPNEQF
.	TRBV5-1	TRBJ1-1	ASSFREDTEAF
.	TRBV10-1	TRBJ2-3	ASSVRGGRITDTQY
few	TRBV2	TRBJ1-1	ASSGQGNTEAF
.	TRBV13	TRBJ2-5	ASSPRFQETQY
.	TRBV7-9	TRBJ2-3	ASILAGAFTDTQY
.	TRBV5-6	TRBJ1-2	ASSYTGGYGYT
once	TRBV4-1	TRBJ2-7	ASSHLRTADYSEQY
.	TRBV18	TRBJ2-7	ASSPSFRGHEQY
.	TRBV4-1	TRBJ2-2	ASSQDDRGSGELF
.	TRBV25-1	TRBJ2-5	ASSESQFFGVGETQY
.	TRBV25-1	TRBJ1-2	ASSGHNYGYT
once	TRBV30	TRBJ1-1	AWSGGPAEAF
.	TRBV11-2	TRBJ2-5	ASSRQETQY
.	TRBV3-1/TRBV3-2	TRBJ1-2	ASSHHTANYGYT
once	TRBV2	TRBJ2-1	ASSEAERQGYNEQF
.	TRBV24-1	TRBJ2-4	ATSDPTGGAKNIQY
.	TRBV15	TRBJ1-4	ATSRLGQNNEKLF
.	TRBV28	TRBJ1-1	ASSFTQGLYLNTEAF
.	TRBV2	TRBJ1-1	ASSLYLSEAF
.	TRBV11-2	TRBJ2-3	ASSRRGDTDTQY
.	TRBV9	TRBJ2-5	ASSVPGTGETQY